Listed below are T cell receptor beta chains from one sample, sequenced in a study of CXCR3-negative and CXCR3-positive naive CD8 T cells. TCRdb re-called the 5' RACE reads, yielding one record per CDR3 amino acid sequence without DNA. Here the sample table reports thousands of distinct CDR3 sequences. The source material was naive CXCR3- CD8+ T cells from blood. The source is a human donor in good health. Some clones in this sample may be carry-over from other donors' samples. The CDR3 runs from the conserved cysteine through the conserved F or W. Size is stated for part of the rows, as once, few or many counts, or as a class when the clone is expanded.

V,J,size,CDR3
TRBV29-1,TRBJ1-4,NA,CSARLGINEKLFF
TRBV12-3/TRBV12-4,TRBJ1-2,medium-sized,CASSLSTEVKIYGYTF
TRBV29-1,TRBJ1-2,NA,CSVAGSIHYGYTF
TRBV7-6,TRBJ1-3,medium-sized,CASSYQGDGNTIYF
TRBV29-1,TRBJ2-1,NA,CSVEVFVSGYNEQFF
TRBV20-1,TRBJ2-1,medium-sized,CSARAPGGGYNEQFF
TRBV2,TRBJ2-1,NA,CASRTSGRINNEQFF
TRBV2,TRBJ1-1,medium-sized,CASSDTRQGPPEGAFF
TRBV28,TRBJ2-7,medium-sized,CASRGTGSSYEQYF
TRBV29-1,TRBJ2-4,NA,CSVTGGADKNIQYF
TRBV14,TRBJ2-1,medium-sized,CASSQGPRTRNEQFF
TRBV2,TRBJ2-1,medium-sized,CASVGEAPNEQFF
TRBV29-1,TRBJ2-6,medium-sized,CSVVGLGTNVLTF
TRBV29-1,TRBJ2-1,NA,CSGLSTRGKNEQFF
TRBV11-3,TRBJ1-1,NA,CASSFSGFSNTEAFF
TRBV3-1,TRBJ2-2,NA,CASSHGIWDTTTGELFF
TRBV19,TRBJ1-2,NA,CASTQTGGTNYGYTF
TRBV25-1,TRBJ2-7,NA,CASSAGNYEQYF
TRBV19,TRBJ2-4,NA,CASSHPSPTDLKNIQYF
TRBV11-2,TRBJ2-1,NA,CASSLVGTEYNEQFF
TRBV20-1,TRBJ2-7,medium-sized,CSAIVQREFYEQYF
TRBV29-1,TRBJ2-1,NA,CSVILPSDEQFF
TRBV10-1,TRBJ1-1,NA,CASSETGNTEAFF
TRBV29-1,TRBJ2-5,medium-sized,CSVETSGVGSETQYF
TRBV29-1,TRBJ2-1,medium-sized,CSVYRRGNYNEQFF
TRBV21-1,TRBJ2-7,NA,CASSKLPGLGVYEQYF
TRBV27,TRBJ2-1,medium-sized,CASRPRGLGEQFF
TRBV6-5,TRBJ2-2,large,CASRVRSGGATGELFF
TRBV11-2,TRBJ2-3,NA,CASSPPRQDTQYF
TRBV21-1,TRBJ2-7,NA,CASSSLYREGPGSYDYEQYF
TRBV5-1,TRBJ2-5,NA,CASSGGTGQETQYF
TRBV18,TRBJ2-7,medium-sized,CASSLQGNSYEQYF
TRBV7-8,TRBJ1-2,NA,CASSPRGAGGYTF
TRBV25-1,TRBJ1-6,medium-sized,CASSARTAESSYNSPLHF
TRBV29-1,TRBJ2-7,medium-sized,CSVNILDDYEQYF
TRBV2,TRBJ2-2,medium-sized,CASTRQYTGELFF
TRBV7-6,TRBJ2-2,NA,CASPDRHTGELFF
TRBV7-9,TRBJ2-6,medium-sized,CASSLIRDSGANVLTF
TRBV20-1,TRBJ2-3,NA,CSARAGGPTDTQYF
TRBV6-2/TRBV6-3,TRBJ2-3,NA,CASSPGTSVSDTQYF
TRBV9,TRBJ2-7,NA,CASSSGTPYEQYF
TRBV27,TRBJ2-3,large,CASSSSGGWGTDTQYF
TRBV5-1,TRBJ2-7,NA,CASSLGGPLYEQYF
TRBV11-2,TRBJ2-7,medium-sized,CASSSSSGRGTRQYF
TRBV29-1,TRBJ1-2,NA,CSVEPQGSYGYTF
TRBV29-1,TRBJ2-5,NA,CSVLDRKETQYF
TRBV27,TRBJ2-1,medium-sized,CASSLVLAGENEQFF
TRBV29-1,TRBJ2-7,medium-sized,CSVEDQGVEQYF
TRBV28,TRBJ2-7,medium-sized,CASSLRGVSEQYF
TRBV29-1,TRBJ2-1,NA,CSARTSGSNEQFF
TRBV29-1,TRBJ2-7,medium-sized,CSVRTSGYEQYF
TRBV4-1,TRBJ2-7,NA,CASSQDPSAIGEQYF
TRBV10-3,TRBJ2-1,NA,CAISEPSGTRNYNEQFF